The T cell receptor (beta chain) described here comes from a study of long-term antiretroviral therapy in people with HIV. Remarks on this clone: This CDR3 is also generated by other DNA sequences in the sample.

In germline, CDR1 is LNHDA, CDR2 SQIVND (reference sequence). V lost 8 bases, J lost 4 bases, and 14 bases lay in between. The CDR3 is 13 amino acids. An immunoSEQ assay, version v3.0, was performed at survey level. Assay: immunoSEQ multiplex PCR; the TCRdb copy retains only in-frame clones and omits some. This table holds roughly 12,000 clones, approximately 82% found once. J is TRBJ1-1 and V is TRBV19; unclear D gene. The sequence came from a man aged 40-49 years with HIV. The sample here was unsorted PBMCs, taken 1.2 years after starting antiretroviral therapy. As DNA, the CDR3 is TGTGCCAGTTCATCTGTTCGCGGCACTGAAGCTTTCTTT. Translating gives CASSSVRGTEAFF.